These 5 T cell receptor beta chains originate from one sample sequenced in a study of regulatory T cells in long-lasting Graves disease. Time point indicated: newly diagnosed GD, antithyroid drugs for less than 3 months. With RNA extracted from PBMCs as input, the TCR library was made. CDR3 regions were amplified by Arm-PCR using iRepertoire HTBI primers to build TCR beta libraries. Via MiXCR, TCRdb re-called the multiplex PCR reads, giving one row per CDR3 protein. The sample includes about 370,000 distinct CDR3 sequences, roughly a sixth seen only once; the top ten take around a fifth. The sample was peripheral blood mononuclear cells (PBMCs), taken at new diagnosis, from a patient treated with antithyroid drugs. The receptors were sampled from a female donor with Graves disease.

This clonotype was seen many times. The rearrangement links TRBV7-2 to TRBJ1-4; 8 nucleotides line up with TRBD1. The germline V gene encodes CDR1 SGHTA and CDR2 FQGNSA. The CDR3 runs to 16 residues. The junction had 13 bases not matched to a gene; V was cut back by 7 bases and J by 6 bases. The CDR3: CASTVNLETGDEKLFF. For the CDR3, the DNA is TGTGCCAGCACCGTCAACTTAGAGACAGGGGATGAAAAACTGTTTTTT.

This clonotype was observed at least ten times. The V call is TRBV10-3, the J call TRBJ2-3, with 10 bases identical to TRBD2. In germline, CDR1 is ENHRY, CDR2 SYGVKD. The CDR3 extends over 17 amino acids. V gave up 8 bases and J gave up 3 bases; unmatched junction bases: 14. The CDR3 nucleotides are TGTGCCATCGGGGCAAGGGCGGCTAGCGGGGGTACAGATACGCAGTATTTT. It codes for CAIGARAASGGTDTQYF.

Many counts were recorded for this clonotype. The rearrangement uses TRBV28 and TRBJ2-1, with D unresolved. Per the germline V gene, CDR1 is MDHEN and CDR2 is SYDVKM. V lost 2 bases and J 6 bases, leaving 2 bases between the germline ends. CDR3 size: 11 residues. The CDR3 nucleotides read TGTGCCAGCAGTTTACTCAATGAGCAGTTCTTC. It specifies CASSLLNEQFF.

This clonotype has at least ten counts. This chain joins TRBV30 and TRBJ1-3; no firm D call. Trimming removed 3 bases at V and 4 bases at J, with 7 bases between. Germline V gene data show CDR1 as GTSNPN and CDR2 as SVGIG (reference sequence). This CDR3 spans 12 amino acids. In DNA form, the CDR3 reads TGTGCCTGGAGGCAGTGGGGAAACACCATATATTTT. Translation: CAWRQWGNTIYF.

This clonotype has just a few counts. This chain connects TRBV24-1 to TRBJ2-2, with a possible D match to TRBD1 (6 bases). V was shortened by 6 bases and J by 4 bases, with 14 bases between the two germline ends. Germline lookup yields CDR1 KGHDR and CDR2 SFDVKD. The CDR3 has 15 residues. CDR3 coding DNA: TGTGCCACCAGTAGGGACACGGGTGGCACCGGGGAGCTGTTTTTT. Its translation: CATSRDTGGTGELFF.